The 23 T cell receptor beta chains below were found in one sample sequenced in a study of cytomegalovirus exposure and HLA in healthy donors. The table came from immunoSEQ multiplex PCR; TCRdb's copy has only in-frame clones and leaves some out. This table holds around 130,000 clones, approximately 89% found once. Sequenced sample: PBMCs. Receptor source: a man younger than 45 in good health and CMV-seronegative.

V gene TRBV5-1 combines with J gene TRBJ2-3, with a tentative D call TRBD1 (5 bases). Deletions cut 0 bases from V and 8 bases from J, with 19 bases between. The CDR3 has 16 residues. Germline V gene data show CDR1 as SGHRS and CDR2 as YFSETQ. The CDR3: CASSLDPDKRSSTQYF. The CDR3 bases are TGCGCCAGCAGCTTGGATCCGGACAAAAGGTCGAGTACGCAGTATTTT. Full variable domain (missing parts from reference TRBV5-1 and TRBJ2-3): KAGVTQTPRYLIKTRGQQVTLSCSPISGHRSVSWYQQTPGQGLQFLFEYFSETQRNKGNFPGRFSGRQFSNSRSEMNVSTLELGDSALYLCASSLDPDKRSSTQYFGPGTRLTVL.

V and J are TRBV29-1 and TRBJ1-4; D perhaps matches TRBD1 (5 bases). The CDR3 runs to 12 residues. V was shortened by 4 bases and J by 6 bases, with 9 bases between the two germline ends. CDR1 and CDR2 from the germline V gene are SQVTM and ANQGSEA. For the CDR3, the DNA is TGCAGCGTTGCCAGGGTGGATGAAAAACTGTTTTTT. Residues: CSVARVDEKLFF.

This sequence joins TRBV5-4 and TRBJ1-2, with a tentative D call TRBD1 (6 bases). The CDR3 has 14 residues. Germline-derived CDR1 and CDR2 are SGHNT and YYREEE (reference sequence). V lost 0 bases to trimming and J lost 0 bases, with 6 bases between them. The DNA of the CDR3 is TGTGCCAGCAGCTTGGGACAGGCTAACTATGGCTACACCTTC. Its translation is CASSLGQANYGYTF.

This chain joins TRBV5-1 and TRBJ2-1; TRBD2 matches 8 bases. Germline V CDR1 and CDR2: SGHRS, YFSETQ. The CDR3 contains 15 residues. Trimming removed 6 bases from V and 3 bases from J; junction bases left unmatched: 8. The CDR3: CASTMTSARYNEQFF. The DNA of the CDR3 is TGCGCCAGCACCATGACTAGCGCCCGCTACAATGAGCAGTTCTTC.

The gene calls are TRBV10-2 and TRBJ1-5; 11 bases are a match to TRBD1. The CDR3 sequence is 16 residues long. V trimming: 6 bases; J trimming: 1 base; junction bases outside the gene matches: 5. Germline-derived CDR1 and CDR2 are WSHSY and SAAADI. CDR3 in DNA: TGCGCCAGCAGCTGGACAGGGGGCAGAAGCAATCAGCCCCAGCATTTT. Residues: CASSWTGGRSNQPQHF.

This chain links TRBV15 with TRBJ2-1; D is possibly TRBD1 (6 bases). The CDR3 contains 16 residues. The germline gives CDR1 LNHNV, CDR2 YYDKDF (reference sequence). V lost 1 base, J lost 1 base, and 11 bases lay in between. CDR3 nucleotide sequence: TGTGCCACCAGCAGAGCTCCACAGGGTTCCTACAATGAGCAGTTCTTC. This encodes CATSRAPQGSYNEQFF.

The J gene is TRBJ2-4, the V gene TRBV11-2; D might be TRBD1 (5 bases). The germline CDR1 and CDR2 sequences are SGHAT and FQNNGV. This CDR3 has 14 amino acids. Trimming cost V 1 base and J 6 bases, with 10 bases left between them. CDR3 amino acids: CASSLGTFGNIQYF. CDR3 nucleotides: TGTGCCAGCAGCTTAGGGACATTCGGAAACATTCAGTACTTC.

V gene TRBV6-6 combines with J gene TRBJ2-1, with TRBD2 identical over 9 bases. CDR1 is MNHNY, CDR2 SVGAGI, per germline (reference sequence). V gave up 2 bases and J gave up 8 bases; unmatched junction bases: 7. The CDR3 totals 15 residues. The CDR3 reads CASSYGRGGQDEQFF. The CDR3 bases are TGTGCCAGCAGTTACGGGCGGGGGGGCCAGGATGAGCAGTTCTTC.

The V gene is TRBV2, the J gene TRBJ1-1; possibly TRBD1 for D (6 bases). This CDR3 has 17 residues. The germline V gene has CDR1 SNHLY and CDR2 FYNNEI. Trimming took off 4 bases at V and 0 bases at J, with 18 bases between the two ends. The CDR3 protein is CASSGPPEGGVNTEAFF. The CDR3 DNA follows: TGTGCCAGCAGTGGACCCCCTGAGGGGGGGGTGAACACTGAAGCTTTCTTT.

This clone was counted once. This chain uses TRBV4-1 with TRBJ1-1, with unresolved D. This CDR3 comprises 15 residues. Germline lookup yields CDR1 MGHRA and CDR2 YSYEKL. The V end lost 4 bases, the J end lost 3 bases, and 15 bases lay between the germline ends. The CDR3 reads CASSREWVADTEAFF. In nucleotides, the CDR3 is TGCGCCAGCAGCCGAGAATGGGTCGCGGACACTGAAGCTTTCTTT.

The count of this clone is one. V gene TRBV10-3 combines with J gene TRBJ1-4, with D perhaps matching TRBD1 (5 bases). Germline values: CDR1 ENHRY, CDR2 SYGVKD. There are 15 residues in the CDR3. Between the trimmed V and J ends, which lost 3 bases and 4 bases, there was a span of 12 bases. The CDR3 loop reads CAISELERGNEKLFF. For the CDR3, the DNA is TGTGCCATCAGTGAATTAGAAAGGGGTAATGAAAAACTGTTTTTT.

The chain recombines TRBV5-1 with TRBJ2-2; D is undetermined. The CDR3 is 15 amino acids. V gave up 2 bases and J gave up 0 bases, with 8 bases separating them. CDR1 is SGHRS, CDR2 YFSETQ, per germline. CDR3 DNA sequence: TGCGCCAGCAGCTTATTGCAGACGAACACCGGGGAGCTGTTTTTT. Translated: CASSLLQTNTGELFF.

The gene calls are TRBV6-5 and TRBJ1-1, with 9 bases lining up with TRBD1. Germline CDR1 is MNHEY and CDR2 is SVGAGI. Unmatched junction bases numbered 9, after V lost 0 bases and J lost 7 bases. This CDR3 spans 16 amino acids. This chain's CDR3 is CASSYSHRGHGDEAFF. The CDR3 DNA sequence: TGTGCCAGCAGTTACTCGCACAGGGGGCATGGGGATGAAGCTTTCTTT.

The J gene is TRBJ1-2, the V gene TRBV28; D possibly corresponds to TRBD1 (6 bases). Germline CDR1 reads MDHEN; CDR2 reads SYDVKM. V was trimmed by 4 bases and J by 5 bases, leaving 14 bases between them. The CDR3 has 14 residues. CDR3 DNA sequence: TGTGCCAGCAGTTCCAGGACAGAGCCTTATGGCTACACCTTC. It codes for CASSSRTEPYGYTF.

This sequence joins TRBV6-5 and TRBJ1-1; 8 bases are shared with TRBD1. V dropped 5 bases and J dropped 7; count of bases not matched to a gene: 3. Germline V gene sequence: CDR1 MNHEY, CDR2 SVGAGI. The CDR3 length is 12 residues. The CDR3 nucleotides are TGTGCCAGCAGTATACAGGGGGTTGAAGCTTTCTTT. This encodes CASSIQGVEAFF.

The chain couples TRBV5-1 to TRBJ2-3; 7 bases are a match to TRBD1. The V gene end was trimmed by 0 bases and the J gene end by 6 bases; junction bases not matched to a gene: 10. Germline V lookup: CDR1 SGHRS, CDR2 YFSETQ. The CDR3 contains 16 residues. Here the CDR3 reads CASSLEPTGSMDTQYF. The CDR3 nucleotides are TGCGCCAGCAGCTTGGAGCCGACAGGGTCCATGGATACGCAGTATTTT.

This chain joins TRBV4-1 and TRBJ1-5, with D tentatively TRBD1 (6 bases). Germline loops: CDR1 MGHRA, CDR2 YSYEKL. This CDR3 is built from 15 residues. V shed 0 bases and J shed 4 bases, with 10 bases lying between them. The CDR3, as DNA: TGCGCCAGCAGCCAAGATCACCAGGGGAATCAGCCCCAGCATTTT. Its translation is CASSQDHQGNQPQHF.

This clone has only one observation. This chain uses TRBV5-1 with TRBJ2-5; TRBD2 agrees at 14 bases. Per the germline V gene, CDR1 is SGHRS and CDR2 is YFSETQ. Unmatched junction bases numbered 7, after V lost 4 bases and J lost 5 bases. The CDR3 length is 16 residues. CDR3 sequence: CASSSPTSGGAETQYF. The CDR3 nucleotides read TGCGCCAGCAGCAGCCCGACTAGCGGGGGGGCCGAGACCCAGTACTTC.

This chain joins TRBV6-6 and TRBJ1-2; D is ambiguous. Germline values: CDR1 MNHNY, CDR2 SVGAGI (reference sequence). CDR3 size: 14 residues. Trimming shortened V by 2 bases and J by 6 bases, and 13 bases separated the two germline ends. In nucleotides, the CDR3 is TGTGCCAGCAGTTACATTCCGGGAGGAAATGGCTACACCTTC. Translated, it gives CASSYIPGGNGYTF.

The chain is built from TRBV7-2 and TRBJ2-1; D is unclear. The V and J ends lost 0 bases and 3 bases respectively, with 9 bases between them. The CDR3 contains 15 residues. The V gene's germline CDR1 is SGHTA and CDR2 FQGNSA. Here the CDR3 DNA reads TGTGCCAGCAGCTTAGCGCAATCAGTCTACAATGAGCAGTTCTTC. Translated, it gives CASSLAQSVYNEQFF. The full variable domain, its missing parts supplied by reference TRBV7-2 and TRBJ2-1, is GAGVSQSPSNKVTEKGKDVELRCDPISGHTALYWYRQSLGQGLEFLIYFQGNSAPDKSGLPSDRFSAERTGGSVSTLTIQRTQQEDSAVYLCASSLAQSVYNEQFFGPGTRLTVL.

For this clone: The junction departs from germline at one end; a sequencing error may be responsible. V usage is TRBV7-7 and J usage is TRBJ2-2; D gene uncertain. This CDR3 has 14 residues. Germline V lookup: CDR1 SSHAT, CDR2 FNYEAQ (reference sequence). CDR3 sequence: CASSVHLSMGELFF. The CDR3 region has the DNA TGTGCTAGCAGCGTCCACCTATCGATGGGGGAGCTGTTTTTT. Looking up the rest from reference TRBV7-7 and TRBJ2-2 gives the full variable domain: GAGVSQSPRYKVTKRGQDVTLRCDPISSHATLYWYQQALGQGPEFLTYFNYEAQPDKSGLPSDRFSAERPEGSISTLTIQRTEQRDSAMYRCASSVHLSMGELFFGEGSRLTVL.

This rearrangement joins TRBV5-1 to TRBJ2-1; 9 bases are a match to TRBD1. The CDR3 totals 13 residues. The V segment lost 7 bases and the J segment 9 bases; nucleotides outside the gene matches: 8. Germline values: CDR1 SGHRS, CDR2 YFSETQ. CDR3 sequence: CASSAGQGIEQFF. CDR3 coding DNA: TGCGCCAGCTCCGCCGGACAGGGGATTGAGCAGTTCTTC. Drawing the rest from reference TRBV5-1 and TRBJ2-1, the complete variable domain is KAGVTQTPRYLIKTRGQQVTLSCSPISGHRSVSWYQQTPGQGLQFLFEYFSETQRNKGNFPGRFSGRQFSNSRSEMNVSTLELGDSALYLCASSAGQGIEQFFGPGTRLTVL.

The chain has TRBV11-2 and TRBJ2-7; 11 bases align to TRBD1. J was trimmed by 4 bases and V by 5 bases; bases with no gene match: 7. The germline V gene has CDR1 SGHAT and CDR2 FQNNGV. The CDR3 loop spans 15 amino acids. The CDR3 DNA sequence: TGTGCCAGCAGCGACACCGGGACAGGGGGATACGAGCAGTACTTC. It specifies CASSDTGTGGYEQYF. Variable domain in full (rest from reference TRBV11-2 and TRBJ2-7): EAGVAQSPRYKIIEKRQSVAFWCNPISGHATLYWYQQILGQGPKLLIQFQNNGVVDDSQLPKDRFSAERLKGVDSTLKIQPAKLEDSAVYLCASSDTGTGGYEQYFGPGTRLTVT.